This T cell receptor beta chain appears in the sequencing data of a study of beta chain features in type 1 diabetes. Trimming pared 5 bases from V and 2 bases from J, leaving 3 bases between. The CDR3 loop spans 10 amino acids. Per the germline V gene, CDR1 is DFQATT and CDR2 is SNEGSKA (reference sequence). This clone was detected a few times. Its antigen is not known. This sample includes further DNA sequences coding for the same CDR3. Study-level points and caveats: TCRB CDR3 length was moderately but significantly reduced in all four CD4+ subsets of Type 1 diabetes patients.

Investigators reverse transcribed all isolated RNA, so they sequenced expressed TCRB transcripts. Profiling relied on immunoSEQ multiplex PCR, and the TCRdb table lists in-frame clones only, not all of them. The profile shows about 370,000 clones, 8% to 10% of them singletons. Purity (above 95%) was reached by all sorted populations. The TCR sequence derives from a man aged 30-40 years with type 1 diabetes. The V call is TRBV20-1, the J call TRBJ2-5; D unclear. Sequenced sample: central memory CD4+ T cells from blood. CDR3 region: CSARQETQYF. The CDR3 region has the DNA TGCAGTGCTCGACAAGAGACCCAGTACTTC.